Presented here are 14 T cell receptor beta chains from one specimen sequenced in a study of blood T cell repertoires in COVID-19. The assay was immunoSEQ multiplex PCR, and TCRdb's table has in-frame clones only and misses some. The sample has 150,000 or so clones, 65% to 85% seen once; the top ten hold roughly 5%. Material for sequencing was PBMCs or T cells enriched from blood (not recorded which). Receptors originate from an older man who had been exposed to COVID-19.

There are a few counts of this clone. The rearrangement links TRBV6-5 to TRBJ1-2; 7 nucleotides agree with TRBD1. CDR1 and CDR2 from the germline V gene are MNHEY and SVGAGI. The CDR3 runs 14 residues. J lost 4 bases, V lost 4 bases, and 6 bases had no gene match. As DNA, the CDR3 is TGTGCCAGCAGTTCAGGGGACAGTTTCTATGGCTACACCTTC. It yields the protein CASSSGDSFYGYTF.

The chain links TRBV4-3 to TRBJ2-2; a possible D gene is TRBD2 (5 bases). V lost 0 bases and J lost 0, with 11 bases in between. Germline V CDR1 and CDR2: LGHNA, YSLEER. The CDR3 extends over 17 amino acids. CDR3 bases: TGCGCCAGCAGCCAAGATGTTAGGAGGCCGAACACCGGGGAGCTGTTTTTT. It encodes CASSQDVRRPNTGELFF.

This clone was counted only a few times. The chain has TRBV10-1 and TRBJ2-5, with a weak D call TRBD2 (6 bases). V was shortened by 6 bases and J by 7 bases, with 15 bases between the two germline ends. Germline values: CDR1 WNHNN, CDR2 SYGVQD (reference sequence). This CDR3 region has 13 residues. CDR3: CASSAGGEGTQYF. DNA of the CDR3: TGCGCCAGCAGCGCCGGGGGTGAAGGGACCCAGTACTTC.

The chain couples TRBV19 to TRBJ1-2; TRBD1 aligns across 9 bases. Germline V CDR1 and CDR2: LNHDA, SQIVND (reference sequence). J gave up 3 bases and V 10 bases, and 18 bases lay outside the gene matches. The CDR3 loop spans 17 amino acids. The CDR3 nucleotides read TGTGCCACCTCATCAACCGGGACAGGGAGTGTCGACTATGGCTACACCTTC. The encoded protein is CATSSTGTGSVDYGYTF.

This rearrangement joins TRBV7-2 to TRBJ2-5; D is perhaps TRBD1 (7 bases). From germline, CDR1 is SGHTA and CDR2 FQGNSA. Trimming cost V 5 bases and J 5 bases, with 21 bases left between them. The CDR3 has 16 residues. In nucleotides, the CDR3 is TGTGCCAGCAGCCAACCGACGGGAGCAGGGGGTGAGACCCAGTACTTC. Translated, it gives CASSQPTGAGGETQYF.

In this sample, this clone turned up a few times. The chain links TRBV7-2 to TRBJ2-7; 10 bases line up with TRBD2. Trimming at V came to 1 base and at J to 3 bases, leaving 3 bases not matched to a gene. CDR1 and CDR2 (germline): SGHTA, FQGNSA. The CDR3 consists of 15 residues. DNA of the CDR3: TGTGCCAGCAGCTTAGGCTCTAGCGGGAGCTACGAGCAGTACTTC. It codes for CASSLGSSGSYEQYF.

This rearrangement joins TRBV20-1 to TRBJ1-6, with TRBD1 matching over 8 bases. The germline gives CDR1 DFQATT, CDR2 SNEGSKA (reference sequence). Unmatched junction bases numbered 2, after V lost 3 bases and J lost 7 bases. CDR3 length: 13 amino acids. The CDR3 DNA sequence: TGCAGTGCTAGTCCAGGGGGCAATTCACCCCTCCACTTT. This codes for CSASPGGNSPLHF.

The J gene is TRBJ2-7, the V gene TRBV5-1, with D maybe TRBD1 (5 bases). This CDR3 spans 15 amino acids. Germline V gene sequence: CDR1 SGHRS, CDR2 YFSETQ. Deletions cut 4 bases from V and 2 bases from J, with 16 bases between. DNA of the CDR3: TGCGCCAGCAGCCTGCTGGGTACAGGCACCTACGAGCAGTACTTC. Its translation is CASSLLGTGTYEQYF. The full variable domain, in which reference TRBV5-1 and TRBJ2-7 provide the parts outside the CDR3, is KAGVTQTPRYLIKTRGQQVTLSCSPISGHRSVSWYQQTPGQGLQFLFEYFSETQRNKGNFPGRFSGRQFSNSRSEMNVSTLELGDSALYLCASSLLGTGTYEQYFGPGTRLTVT.

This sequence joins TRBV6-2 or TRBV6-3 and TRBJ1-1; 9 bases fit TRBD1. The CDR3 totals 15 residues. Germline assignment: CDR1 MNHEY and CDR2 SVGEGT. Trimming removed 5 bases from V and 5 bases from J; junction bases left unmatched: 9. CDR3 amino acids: CASSHGGTGRTEAFF. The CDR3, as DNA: TGTGCCAGCAGTCACGGTGGGACAGGGCGGACTGAAGCTTTCTTT.

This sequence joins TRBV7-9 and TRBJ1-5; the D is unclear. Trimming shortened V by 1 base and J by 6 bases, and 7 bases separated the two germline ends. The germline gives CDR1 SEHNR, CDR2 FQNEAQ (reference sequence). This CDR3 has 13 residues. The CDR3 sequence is CASSLERGQPQHF. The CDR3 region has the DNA TGTGCCAGCAGCTTAGAACGCGGTCAGCCCCAGCATTTT.

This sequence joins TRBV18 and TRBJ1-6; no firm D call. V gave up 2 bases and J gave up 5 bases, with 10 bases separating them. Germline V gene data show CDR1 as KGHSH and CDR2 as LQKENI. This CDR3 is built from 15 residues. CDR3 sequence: CASSPGLQNNSPLHF. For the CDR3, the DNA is TGTGCCAGCTCACCAGGGCTACAGAATAATTCACCCCTCCACTTT.

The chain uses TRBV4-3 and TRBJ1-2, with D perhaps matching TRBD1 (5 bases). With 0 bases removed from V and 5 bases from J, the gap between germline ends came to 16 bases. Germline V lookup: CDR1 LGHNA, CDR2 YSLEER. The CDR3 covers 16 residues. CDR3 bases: TGCGCCAGCAGCCAAGATCGGCAGGGAATGGGGTATGGCTACACCTTC. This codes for CASSQDRQGMGYGYTF.

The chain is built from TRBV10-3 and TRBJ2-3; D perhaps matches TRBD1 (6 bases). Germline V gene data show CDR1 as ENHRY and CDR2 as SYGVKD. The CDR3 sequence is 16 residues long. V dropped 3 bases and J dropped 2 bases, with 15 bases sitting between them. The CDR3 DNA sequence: TGTGCCATCAGTGAAACAGCAGGGGTTGACACAGATACGCAGTATTTT. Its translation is CAISETAGVDTDTQYF.

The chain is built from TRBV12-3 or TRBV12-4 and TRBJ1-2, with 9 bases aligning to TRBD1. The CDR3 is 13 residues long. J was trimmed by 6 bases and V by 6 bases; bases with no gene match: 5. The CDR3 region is CASSRQGVDGYTF. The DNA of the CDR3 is TGTGCCAGCAGCAGACAGGGGGTTGATGGCTACACCTTC.